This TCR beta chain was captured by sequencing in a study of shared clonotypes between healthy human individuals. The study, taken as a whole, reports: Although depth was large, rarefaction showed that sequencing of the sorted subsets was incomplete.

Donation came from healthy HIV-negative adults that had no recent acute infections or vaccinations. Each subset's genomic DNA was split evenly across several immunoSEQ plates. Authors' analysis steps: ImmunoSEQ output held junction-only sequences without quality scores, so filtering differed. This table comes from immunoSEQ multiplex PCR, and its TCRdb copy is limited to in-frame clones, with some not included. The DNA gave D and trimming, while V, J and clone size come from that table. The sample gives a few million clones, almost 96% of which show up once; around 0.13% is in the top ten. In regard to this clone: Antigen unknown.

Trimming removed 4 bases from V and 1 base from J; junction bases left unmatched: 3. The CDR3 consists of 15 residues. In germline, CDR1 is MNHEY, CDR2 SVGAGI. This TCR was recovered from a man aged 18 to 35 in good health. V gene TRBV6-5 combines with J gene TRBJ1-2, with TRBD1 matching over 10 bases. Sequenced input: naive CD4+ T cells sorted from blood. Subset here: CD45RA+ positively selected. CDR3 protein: CASSSWDRGNYGYTF. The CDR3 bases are TGTGCCAGCAGTTCCTGGGACAGGGGTAACTATGGCTACACCTTC.